The 13 T cell receptor beta chains presented below share a single source sample, sequenced in a study of cytomegalovirus exposure and HLA in healthy donors. Both 60 Vbeta primers and 13 Jbeta primers went into the PCR. Profiling relied on immunoSEQ multiplex PCR, and the TCRdb table lists in-frame clones only, not all of them. This sample carries 100,000 to 150,000 clones, 60% to 80% of them seen once, and the ten largest clones take less than 5%. What was sequenced was PBMCs. The receptors originated from a man under 40 in good health and CMV-seronegative.

Comment on this clone: The junction does not match germline at one end; this may be a read error. The chain joins TRBV25-1 to TRBJ2-2, with 12 positions matching TRBD2. In germline, CDR1 is MGHDK, CDR2 SYGVNS. CDR3 length: 16 residues. CDR3 in amino acids: CASSDLAGGPPGELSF. CDR3 DNA sequence: TGTGCCAGCAGTGACCTAGCGGGGGGGCCTCCGGGGGAGCTGTCTTTT.

The rearrangement uses TRBV7-2 and TRBJ1-5, with D perhaps matching TRBD1 (6 bases). Germline V lookup: CDR1 SGHTA, CDR2 FQGNSA. V was trimmed by 4 bases and J by 1 base, leaving 14 bases between them. This CDR3 spans 16 amino acids. In DNA form, the CDR3 reads TGTGCCAGCAGCTCCCGGGGAGGGGGGAGCAATCAGCCCCAGCATTTT. The encoded protein is CASSSRGGGSNQPQHF.

This clone came up a few times. The chain is built from TRBV29-1 and TRBJ1-1; D is undetermined. The CDR3 length is 13 residues. The germline CDR1 and CDR2 sequences are SQVTM and ANQGSEA. Trimming cost V 6 bases and J 5 bases, with 16 bases left between them. The CDR3 here is CSVSVTLRTEAFF. CDR3 DNA: TGCAGCGTCTCAGTCACCCTGAGGACTGAAGCTTTCTTT.

The sample holds a few counts of this clone. This chain joins TRBV5-8 and TRBJ2-5, with D maybe TRBD2 (5 bases). Per germline, CDR1 SGHTS and CDR2 YDEGEE. The CDR3 totals 14 residues. The ends were cut back, 0 bases at V and 3 bases at J, with 9 bases in the middle. The CDR3 bases are TGTGCCAGCAGCTTGGTACGGGGTAAAGAGACCCAGTACTTC. Protein sequence: CASSLVRGKETQYF. Looking up the rest from reference TRBV5-8 and TRBJ2-5 gives the full variable domain: EAGVTQSPTHLIKTRGQQATLRCSPISGHTSVYWYQQALGLGLQFLLWYDEGEERNRGNFPPRFSGRQFPNYSSELNVNALELEDSALYLCASSLVRGKETQYFGPGTRLLVL.

The V gene is TRBV19, the J gene TRBJ2-3; D is possibly TRBD1 (6 bases). The CDR3 is made up of 12 amino acids. From germline, CDR1 is LNHDA and CDR2 SQIVND (reference sequence). Trimming stripped 5 bases from V and 10 bases from J, with 13 bases between. CDR3 nucleotide sequence: TGTGCCAGTAGTCTCCGGGACAATGCGCAGTATTTT. It yields the protein CASSLRDNAQYF.

The chain employs TRBV12-5 and TRBJ2-3, with 14 bases fitting TRBD2. Germline loops: CDR1 LGHNT, CDR2 FRNRAP. The CDR3 is 17 amino acids. V was pared by 1 base and J by 1 base, with 1 base of the junction left unmatched. The CDR3 is CASGLGGLAGGTDTQYF. The CDR3 bases are TGTGCTAGTGGTTTGGGGGGACTAGCGGGGGGCACAGATACGCAGTATTTT.

The V call is TRBV7-3, the J call TRBJ2-2; perhaps TRBD1 as D (5 bases). The germline V gene encodes CDR1 SGHTA and CDR2 FQGTGA. The CDR3 loop spans 14 amino acids. V gave up 0 bases and J gave up 5 bases, with 7 bases separating them. CDR3 protein: CASSLTAGTGELFF. In DNA form, the CDR3 reads TGTGCCAGCAGCTTAACAGCAGGGACCGGGGAGCTGTTTTTT.

The chain carries TRBV4-1 and TRBJ2-3, with D perhaps TRBD2 (5 bases). The germline V and J ends were trimmed by 4 bases and 2 bases, with 19 bases remaining between them. This CDR3 contains 17 residues. From germline, CDR1 is MGHRA and CDR2 YSYEKL. For the CDR3, the DNA is TGCGCCAGCAGCCCCCGCTCAGTTCACGGGGACACAGATACGCAGTATTTT. It yields the protein CASSPRSVHGDTDTQYF.

The gene calls are TRBV7-9 and TRBJ1-3; D is unresolved. V lost 5 bases to trimming and J lost 4 bases, with 6 bases between them. This CDR3 contains 12 residues. Germline CDR1 and CDR2: SEHNR and FQNEAQ (reference sequence). The CDR3 coding sequence is TGTGCCAGCAGCCCACAGGGAAACACCATATATTTT. This codes for CASSPQGNTIYF.

The gene calls are TRBV29-1 and TRBJ1-2; 9 nucleotides agree with TRBD1. The ends lost 6 bases at V and 2 bases at J; junction bases unmatched: 1. The CDR3 totals 12 residues. Per the germline V gene, CDR1 is SQVTM and CDR2 is ANQGSEA. The CDR3 DNA reads TGCAGCGTGGGGACAGGGAACTATGGCTACACCTTC. The encoded protein is CSVGTGNYGYTF.

This chain uses TRBV11-2 with TRBJ1-6, with D possibly being TRBD1 (6 bases). CDR1 is SGHAT, CDR2 FQNNGV, per germline. Trimming stripped 2 bases from V and 8 bases from J, with 25 bases between. This CDR3 comprises 19 residues. The CDR3 region is CASSLPKGGGGGMYSPLHF. The CDR3 nucleotides are TGTGCCAGCAGCTTACCCAAGGGAGGGGGAGGGGGAATGTATTCACCCCTCCACTTT.

V and J are TRBV28 and TRBJ2-3; D is possibly TRBD1 (6 bases). Trimming stripped 5 bases from V and 0 bases from J, with 15 bases between. Germline loops: CDR1 MDHEN, CDR2 SYDVKM. This CDR3 region has 16 residues. The CDR3 here is CASSDLGALSTDTQYF. DNA of the CDR3: TGTGCCAGCAGTGACTTGGGGGCCCTTAGCACAGATACGCAGTATTTT.

V and J are TRBV21-1 and TRBJ1-5; TRBD1, the table's D call, lacks a check against the DNA. TRBV21-1 is noted as a pseudogene. This CDR3 has 18 amino acids. CDR3 nucleotide sequence: TGTGCCAGCAGCAAAACGACAGTCAGAAGTCTTAGCAATCAGCCCCAGCATTTT. Its protein product is CASSKTTVRSLSNQPQHF.